This TCR beta chain originates from a study of T cells after yellow fever vaccination (dated by TCRdb to the late 2010s). At the level of the whole study: The SMART-Seq v4 Ultra Low Input RNA kit was used to prepare libraries from fractions with low cell numbers. To follow T-cell clones before and after primary and booster YFV17D yellow fever vaccination, bulk TCR alpha and beta repertoires were sequenced over time. Two healthy male donors, one aged 18 to 30 and one aged 30 to 40 years, made up the cohort. Bulk PBMC replicates and cell subsets were isolated from blood drawn at multiple timepoints before and after both primary and secondary immunization.

This clonotype was found many times. The target of this receptor is not known. Base qualities are not recorded, but no much larger clone differs from it by a single base. TCR cDNA was made using 5'RACE template switching, a step that added a universal primer site and unique molecular identifiers. Priming for cDNA synthesis came from both the TCR alpha and TCR beta constant segments. Library amplification used two PCR steps, and the second PCR step added sample barcodes and sequencing adapters. Sequencing of the libraries was done on either Illumina HiSeq 2500 (2x100 bp) or NovaSeq (2x150 bp). As for how the authors treated the data: MIGEC was used to demultiplex reads and collapse the reads into UMI consensus sequences, and MiXCR was used for V(D)J alignment. Clonotypes responding to the vaccine were identified with edgeR on replicate PBMC samples, with the criteria of FDR below 0.01 and a log2 fold change above 5 up to day 15. Each bulk clonotype was labeled CD4 or CD8 based on which sequenced repertoire, CD4 or CD8, contained the clonotype at higher abundance. Using fastp trimming at Q25 and MiXCR clonotype assembly, TCRdb reanalyzed the public sequencing data and kept in-frame beta chains. For every CDR3 protein sequence, its rows merge into one entry that carries the most common genes and DNA. These V and J calls originate from TCRdb's pipeline instead of the authors' own analysis. For this sample the table gives approximately 150,000 distinct CDR3 sequences, of which roughly 8% were detected only once. The ten biggest clones cover roughly 0.76% of the sample.

From cysteine to phenylalanine, the CDR3 is 13 amino acids long. Only CDR3 DNA is held: 39 bases, read in frame from base 1. The germline ends are 9 bases apart after V is trimmed by 5 bases and J by 2 bases. The germline V gene supplies CDR1 KGHSH and CDR2 LQKENI. The study at large found these results: Because only a couple of donors were included in the study, the extent to which the findings can be generalized is limited. Because abundant contaminating clonotypes from the bulk population could be contained in FACS-sorted repertoires, computational filtering was required. Most clones expanded after primary vaccination were re-detected after the booster (just under 97% of CD4 and around nine tenths of CD8), suggesting broad memory maintenance. The secondary T-cell response was found to be weaker but faster than the primary response, with a peak reached on day 5 rather than on day 15. A small fraction of clonotypes appeared in both the CD4 and CD8 compartments, likely as a result of convergent recombination.

In the paper's terms, the treatment or condition label means: live attenuated yellow fever vaccine strain. A standard Ficoll-Paque protocol was used to isolate PBMCs from peripheral blood. Dynabeads CD4 and CD8 positive selection kits were used to isolate CD4 and CD8 T-cell fractions. TriZol was used to extract RNA from bulk PBMCs, from CD4 and CD8 fractions, and from dextramer-positive and dextramer-negative fractions. The chain is made from TRBV18 and TRBJ2-5, with TRBD2 as a weak D call on 6 bases. The sample in question was CD4+ T cells sorted from PBMCs, obtained 5 days after the yellow fever booster vaccination. The clonotype originates from a man aged 30-40 years who received the YFV17D yellow fever vaccine. The DNA sequence reads TGTGCCAGCTCAGCCGGGACTCAAGAGACCCAGTACTTC. Translated, it gives CASSAGTQETQYF.